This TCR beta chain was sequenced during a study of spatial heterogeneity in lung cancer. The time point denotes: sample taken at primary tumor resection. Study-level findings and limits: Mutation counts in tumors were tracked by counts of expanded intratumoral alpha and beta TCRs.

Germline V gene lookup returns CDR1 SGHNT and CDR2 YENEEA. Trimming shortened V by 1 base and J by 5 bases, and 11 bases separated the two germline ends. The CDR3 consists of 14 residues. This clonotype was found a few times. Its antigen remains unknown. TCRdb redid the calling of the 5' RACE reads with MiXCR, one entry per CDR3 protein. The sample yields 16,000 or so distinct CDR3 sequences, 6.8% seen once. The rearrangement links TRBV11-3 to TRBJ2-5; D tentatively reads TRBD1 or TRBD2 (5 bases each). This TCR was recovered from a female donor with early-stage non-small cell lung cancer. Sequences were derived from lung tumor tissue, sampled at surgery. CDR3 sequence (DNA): TGTGCCAGCAGCTTAGGGGGGACCCAGGAGACCCAGTACTTC. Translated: CASSLGGTQETQYF.